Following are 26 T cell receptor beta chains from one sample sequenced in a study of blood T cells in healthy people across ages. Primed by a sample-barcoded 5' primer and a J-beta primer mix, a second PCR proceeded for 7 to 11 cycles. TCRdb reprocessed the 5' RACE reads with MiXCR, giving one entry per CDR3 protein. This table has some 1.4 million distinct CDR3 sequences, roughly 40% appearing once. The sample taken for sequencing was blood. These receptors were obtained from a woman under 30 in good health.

The DNA for the CDR3 is TGCAGTGCTAGGGGTAGCGGGAGCCTACATGATGAGCAGTTCTTC. It yields the protein CSARGSGSLHDEQFF. The rearrangement uses TRBV20-1 and TRBJ2-1; 9 bases match TRBD2. The germline V gene encodes CDR1 DFQATT and CDR2 SNEGSKA (reference sequence). V lost 3 bases and J lost 8; bases outside the gene matches: 11. The CDR3 is 15 residues long.

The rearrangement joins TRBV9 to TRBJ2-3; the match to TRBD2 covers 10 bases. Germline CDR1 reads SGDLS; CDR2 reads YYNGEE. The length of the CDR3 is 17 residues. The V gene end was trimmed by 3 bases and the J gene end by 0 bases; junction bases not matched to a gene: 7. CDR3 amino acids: CASSASPTSGSTDTQYF. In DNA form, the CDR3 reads TGTGCCAGCAGCGCCTCGCCGACTAGCGGGAGCACAGATACGCAGTATTTT.

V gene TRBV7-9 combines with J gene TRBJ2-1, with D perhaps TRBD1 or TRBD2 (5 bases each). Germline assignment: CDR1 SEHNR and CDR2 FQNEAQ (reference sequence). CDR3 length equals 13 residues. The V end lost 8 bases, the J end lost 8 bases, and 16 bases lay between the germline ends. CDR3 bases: TGTGCCAGCGAGGGACCCGGATCGTATGAGCAGTTCTTC. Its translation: CASEGPGSYEQFF. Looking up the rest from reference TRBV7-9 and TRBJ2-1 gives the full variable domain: DTGVSQNPRHKITKRGQNVTFRCDPISEHNRLYWYRQTLGQGPEFLTYFQNEAQLEKSRLLSDRFSAERPKGSFSTLEIQRTEQGDSAMYLCASEGPGSYEQFFGPGTRLTVL.

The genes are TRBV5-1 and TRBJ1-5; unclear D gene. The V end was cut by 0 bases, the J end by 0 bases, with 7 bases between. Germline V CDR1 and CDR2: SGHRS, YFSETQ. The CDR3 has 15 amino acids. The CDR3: CASSLEQFSNQPQHF. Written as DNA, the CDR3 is TGCGCCAGCAGCTTGGAGCAGTTTAGCAATCAGCCCCAGCATTTT. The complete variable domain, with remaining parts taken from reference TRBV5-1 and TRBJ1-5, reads KAGVTQTPRYLIKTRGQQVTLSCSPISGHRSVSWYQQTPGQGLQFLFEYFSETQRNKGNFPGRFSGRQFSNSRSEMNVSTLELGDSALYLCASSLEQFSNQPQHFGDGTRLSIL.

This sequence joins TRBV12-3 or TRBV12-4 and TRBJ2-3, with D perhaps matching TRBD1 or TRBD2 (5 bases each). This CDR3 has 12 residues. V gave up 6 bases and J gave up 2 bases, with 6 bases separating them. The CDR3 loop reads CASRGTTDTQYF. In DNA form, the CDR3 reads TGTGCCAGCAGGGGGACCACAGATACGCAGTATTTT.

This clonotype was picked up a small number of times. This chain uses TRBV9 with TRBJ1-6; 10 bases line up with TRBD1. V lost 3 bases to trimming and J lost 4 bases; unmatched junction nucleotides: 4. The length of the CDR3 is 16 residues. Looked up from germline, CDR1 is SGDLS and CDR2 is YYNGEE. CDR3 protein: CASSERDRGYNSPLHF. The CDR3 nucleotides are TGTGCCAGCAGCGAACGGGACAGGGGTTATAATTCACCCCTCCACTTT.

The CDR3 DNA follows: TGTGCCAGCAGTCAAGGACTTGTTGGGTATTTT. It codes for CASSQGLVGYF. The V gene is TRBV28, the J gene TRBJ2-3; TRBD2 might be the D (5 bases). Germline-derived CDR1 and CDR2 are MDHEN and SYDVKM. The CDR3 length is 11 residues. Trimming cost V 5 bases and J 14 bases, with 14 bases left between them.

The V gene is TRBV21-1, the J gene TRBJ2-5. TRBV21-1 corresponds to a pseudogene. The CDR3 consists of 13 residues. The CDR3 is CASSKDRTAEQYF. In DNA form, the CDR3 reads TGTGCCAGCAGCAAAGATAGAACAGCTGAGCAGTACTTC.

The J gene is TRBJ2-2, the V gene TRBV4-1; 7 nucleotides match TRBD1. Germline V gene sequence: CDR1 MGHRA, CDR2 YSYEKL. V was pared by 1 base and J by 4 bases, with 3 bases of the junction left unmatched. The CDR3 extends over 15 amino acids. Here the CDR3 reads CASSQVDRATGELFF. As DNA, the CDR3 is TGCGCCAGCAGCCAAGTTGACAGGGCCACCGGGGAGCTGTTTTTT.

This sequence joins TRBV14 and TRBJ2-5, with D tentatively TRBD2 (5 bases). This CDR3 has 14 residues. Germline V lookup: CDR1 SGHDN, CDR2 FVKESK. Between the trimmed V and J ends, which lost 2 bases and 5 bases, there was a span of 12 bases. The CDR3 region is CASSQILGEETQYF. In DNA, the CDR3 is TGTGCCAGCAGCCAAATACTAGGAGAGGAGACCCAGTACTTC.

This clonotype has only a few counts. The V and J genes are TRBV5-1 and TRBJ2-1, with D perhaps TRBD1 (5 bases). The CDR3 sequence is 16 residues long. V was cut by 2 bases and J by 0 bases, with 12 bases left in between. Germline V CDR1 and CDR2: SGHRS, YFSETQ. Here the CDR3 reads CASSFWGQSSYNEQFF. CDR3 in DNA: TGCGCCAGCAGCTTCTGGGGCCAGAGCTCCTACAATGAGCAGTTCTTC.

The CDR3 is CASRLDLNTEAFF. The CDR3 DNA follows: TGTGCCAGCAGGTTAGACCTGAACACTGAAGCTTTCTTT. The chain couples TRBV2 to TRBJ1-1; D is ambiguous. The V gene lost 6 bases and the J gene lost 0 bases, with 8 bases spanning the gap. This CDR3 is built from 13 residues. Germline loops: CDR1 SNHLY, CDR2 FYNNEI.

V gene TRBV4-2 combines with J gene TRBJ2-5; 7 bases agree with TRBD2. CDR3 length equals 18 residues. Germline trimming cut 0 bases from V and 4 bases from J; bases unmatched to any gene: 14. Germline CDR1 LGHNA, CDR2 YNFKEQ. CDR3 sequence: CASSQDPGAGPLRETQYF. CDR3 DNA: TGTGCCAGCAGCCAAGATCCCGGAGCGGGACCCCTCCGAGAGACCCAGTACTTC.

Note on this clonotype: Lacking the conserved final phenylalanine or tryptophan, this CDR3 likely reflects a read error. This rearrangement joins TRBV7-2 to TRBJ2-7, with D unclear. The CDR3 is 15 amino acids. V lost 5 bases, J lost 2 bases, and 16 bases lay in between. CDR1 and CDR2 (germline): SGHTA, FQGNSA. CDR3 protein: CASSPLGSPTYEQYL. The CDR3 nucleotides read TGTGCCAGCAGCCCTCTAGGGTCCCCCACCTACGAGCAGTACTTA.

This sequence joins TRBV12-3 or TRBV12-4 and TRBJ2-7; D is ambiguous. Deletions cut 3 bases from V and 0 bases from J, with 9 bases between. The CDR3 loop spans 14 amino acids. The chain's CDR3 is CASSFYTHSYEQYF. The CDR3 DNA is TGTGCCAGCAGTTTTTACACCCACTCCTACGAGCAGTACTTC.

The CDR3 coding sequence is TGCGCCAGCAGCCCCCGGGGAACTCCCCATTTCTTTTACGAGCAGTACTTC. Its translation: CASSPRGTPHFFYEQYF. The chain joins TRBV4-1 to TRBJ2-7; TRBD2 is a possible D gene (5 bases). Germline values: CDR1 MGHRA, CDR2 YSYEKL. CDR3 size: 17 residues. V was cut by 4 bases and J by 4 bases, with 23 bases left in between.

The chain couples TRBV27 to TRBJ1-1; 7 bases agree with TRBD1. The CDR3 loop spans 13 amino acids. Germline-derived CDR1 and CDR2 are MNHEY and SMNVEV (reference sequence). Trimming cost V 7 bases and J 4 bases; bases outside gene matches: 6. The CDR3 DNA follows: TGTGCCAGCACGAGGGGGCTGGGCACTGAAGCTTTCTTT. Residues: CASTRGLGTEAFF.

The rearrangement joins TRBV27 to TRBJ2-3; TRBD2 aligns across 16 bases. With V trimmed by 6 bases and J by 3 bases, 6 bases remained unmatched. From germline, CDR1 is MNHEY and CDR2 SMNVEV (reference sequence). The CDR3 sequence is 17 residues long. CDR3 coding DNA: TGTGCCAGCAGCGGGACTAGCGGGGGGGCCCGGACAGATACGCAGTATTTT. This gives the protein CASSGTSGGARTDTQYF.

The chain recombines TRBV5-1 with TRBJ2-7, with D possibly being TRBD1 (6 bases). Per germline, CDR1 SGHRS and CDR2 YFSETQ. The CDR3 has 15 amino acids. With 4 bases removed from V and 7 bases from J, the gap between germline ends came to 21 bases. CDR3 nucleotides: TGCGCCAGCAGCGCACAGGGTTTAGGCTACAATGAGCAGTACTTC. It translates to CASSAQGLGYNEQYF. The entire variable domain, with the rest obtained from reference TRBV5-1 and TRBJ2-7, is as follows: KAGVTQTPRYLIKTRGQQVTLSCSPISGHRSVSWYQQTPGQGLQFLFEYFSETQRNKGNFPGRFSGRQFSNSRSEMNVSTLELGDSALYLCASSAQGLGYNEQYFGPGTRLTVT.

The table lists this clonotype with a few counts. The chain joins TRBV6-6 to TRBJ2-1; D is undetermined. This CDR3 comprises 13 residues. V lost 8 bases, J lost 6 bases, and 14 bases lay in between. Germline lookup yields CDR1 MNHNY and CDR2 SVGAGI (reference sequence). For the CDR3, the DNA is TGTGCCAGCGCCCCCACTCGTGGCAATGAGCAGTTCTTC. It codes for CASAPTRGNEQFF.

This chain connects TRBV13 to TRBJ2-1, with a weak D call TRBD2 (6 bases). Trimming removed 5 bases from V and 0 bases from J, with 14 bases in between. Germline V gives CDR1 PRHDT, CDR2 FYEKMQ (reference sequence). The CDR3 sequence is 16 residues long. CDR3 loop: CASSPAAGSSYNEQFF. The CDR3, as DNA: TGTGCCAGCAGCCCGGCGGCGGGGAGCTCCTACAATGAGCAGTTCTTC.

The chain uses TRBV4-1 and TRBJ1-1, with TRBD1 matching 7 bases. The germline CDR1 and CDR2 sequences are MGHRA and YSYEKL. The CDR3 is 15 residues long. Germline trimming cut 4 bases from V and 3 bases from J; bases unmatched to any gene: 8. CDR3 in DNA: TGCGCCAGCAGCCGAGACAGGGAGGAGGACACTGAAGCTTTCTTT. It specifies CASSRDREEDTEAFF.

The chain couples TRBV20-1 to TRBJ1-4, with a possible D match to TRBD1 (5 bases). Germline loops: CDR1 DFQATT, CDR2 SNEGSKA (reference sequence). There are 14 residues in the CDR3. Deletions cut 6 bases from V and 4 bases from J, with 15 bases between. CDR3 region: CSAPPGGDNEKLFF. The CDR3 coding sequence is TGCAGTGCCCCCCCCGGAGGGGATAATGAAAAACTGTTTTTT.

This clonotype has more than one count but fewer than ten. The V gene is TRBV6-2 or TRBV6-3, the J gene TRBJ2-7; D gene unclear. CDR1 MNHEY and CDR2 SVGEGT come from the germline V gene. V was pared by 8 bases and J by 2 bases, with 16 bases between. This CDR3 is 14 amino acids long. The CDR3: CASRTSSGPYEQYF. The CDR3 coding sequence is TGTGCCAGCCGTACGTCTTCCGGGCCCTACGAGCAGTACTTC.

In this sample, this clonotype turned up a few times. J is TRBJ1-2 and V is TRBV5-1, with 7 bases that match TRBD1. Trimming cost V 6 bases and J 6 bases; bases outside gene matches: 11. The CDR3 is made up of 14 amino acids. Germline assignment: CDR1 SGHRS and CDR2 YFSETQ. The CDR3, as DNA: TGCGCCAGCACACGCCGGGACAGAATTGATGGCTACACCTTC. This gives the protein CASTRRDRIDGYTF.

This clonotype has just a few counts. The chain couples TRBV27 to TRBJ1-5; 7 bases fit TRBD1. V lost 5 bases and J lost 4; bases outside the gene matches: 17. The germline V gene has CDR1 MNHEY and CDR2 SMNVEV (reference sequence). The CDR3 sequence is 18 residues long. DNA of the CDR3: TGTGCCAGCAGTCCTTTGGATGGGGTCAGGGGGACTAATCAGCCCCAGCATTTT. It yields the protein CASSPLDGVRGTNQPQHF.